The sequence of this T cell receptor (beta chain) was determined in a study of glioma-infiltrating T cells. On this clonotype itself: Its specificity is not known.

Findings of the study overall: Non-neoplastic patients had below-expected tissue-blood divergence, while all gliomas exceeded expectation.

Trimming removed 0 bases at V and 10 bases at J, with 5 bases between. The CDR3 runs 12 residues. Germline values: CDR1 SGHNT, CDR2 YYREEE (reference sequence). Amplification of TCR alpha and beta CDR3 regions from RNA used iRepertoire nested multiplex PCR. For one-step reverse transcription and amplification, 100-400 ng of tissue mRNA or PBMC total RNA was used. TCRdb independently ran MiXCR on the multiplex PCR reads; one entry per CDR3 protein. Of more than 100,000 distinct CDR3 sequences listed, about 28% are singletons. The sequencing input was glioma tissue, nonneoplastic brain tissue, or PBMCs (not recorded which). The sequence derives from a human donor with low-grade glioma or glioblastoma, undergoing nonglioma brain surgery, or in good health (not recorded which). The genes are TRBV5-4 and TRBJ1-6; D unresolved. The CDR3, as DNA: TGTGCCAGCAGCTTGGCCAACTCACCCCTCCACTTT. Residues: CASSLANSPLHF.